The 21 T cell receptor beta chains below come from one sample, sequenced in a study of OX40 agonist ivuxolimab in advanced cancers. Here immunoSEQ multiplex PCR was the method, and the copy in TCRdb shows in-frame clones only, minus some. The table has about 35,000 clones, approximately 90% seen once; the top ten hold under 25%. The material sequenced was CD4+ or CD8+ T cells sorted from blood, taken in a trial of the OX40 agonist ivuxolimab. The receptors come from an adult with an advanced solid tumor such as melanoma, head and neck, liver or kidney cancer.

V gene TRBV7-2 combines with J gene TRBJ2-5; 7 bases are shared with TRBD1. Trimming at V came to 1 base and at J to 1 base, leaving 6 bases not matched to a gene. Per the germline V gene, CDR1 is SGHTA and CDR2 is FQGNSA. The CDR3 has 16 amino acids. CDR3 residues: CASSLDQGVIQETQYF. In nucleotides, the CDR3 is TGTGCCAGCAGCTTAGACCAGGGGGTGATCCAAGAGACCCAGTACTTC. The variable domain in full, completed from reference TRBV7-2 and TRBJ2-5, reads GAGVSQSPSNKVTEKGKDVELRCDPISGHTALYWYRQSLGQGLEFLIYFQGNSAPDKSGLPSDRFSAERTGGSVSTLTIQRTQQEDSAVYLCASSLDQGVIQETQYFGPGTRLLVL.

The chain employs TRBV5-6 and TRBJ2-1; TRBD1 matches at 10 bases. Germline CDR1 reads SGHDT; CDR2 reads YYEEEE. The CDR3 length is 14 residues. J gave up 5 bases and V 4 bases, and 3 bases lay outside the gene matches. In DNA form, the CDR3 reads TGTGCCAGCAGCCCCGACAGGGGGCACAATGAGCAGTTCTTC. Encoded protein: CASSPDRGHNEQFF.

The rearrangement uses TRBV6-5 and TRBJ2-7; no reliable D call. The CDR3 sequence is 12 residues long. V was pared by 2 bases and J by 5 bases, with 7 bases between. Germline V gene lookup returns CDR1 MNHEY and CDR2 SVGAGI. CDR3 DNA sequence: TGTGCCAGCAGTTACGGTACCGACGAGCAGTACTTC. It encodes CASSYGTDEQYF.

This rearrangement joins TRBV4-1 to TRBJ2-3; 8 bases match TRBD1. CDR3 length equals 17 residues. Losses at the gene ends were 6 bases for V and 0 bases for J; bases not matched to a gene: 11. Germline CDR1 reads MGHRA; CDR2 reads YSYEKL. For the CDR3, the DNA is TGCGCCAGCAGGGCCGGGACAGGCGTTGGTAGCACAGATACGCAGTATTTT. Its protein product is CASRAGTGVGSTDTQYF.

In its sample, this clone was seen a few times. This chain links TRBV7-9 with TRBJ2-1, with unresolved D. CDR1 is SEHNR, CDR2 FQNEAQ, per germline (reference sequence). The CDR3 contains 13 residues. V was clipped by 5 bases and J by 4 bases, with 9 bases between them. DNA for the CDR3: TGTGCCAGCAGCCTCACTCCATACAATGAGCAGTTCTTC. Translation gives CASSLTPYNEQFF.

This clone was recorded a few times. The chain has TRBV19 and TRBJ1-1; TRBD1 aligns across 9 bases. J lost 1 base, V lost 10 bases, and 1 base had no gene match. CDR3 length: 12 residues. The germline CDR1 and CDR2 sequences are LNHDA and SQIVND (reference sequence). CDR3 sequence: CATGQGNTEAFF. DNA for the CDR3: TGTGCCACGGGACAGGGGAACACTGAAGCTTTCTTT.

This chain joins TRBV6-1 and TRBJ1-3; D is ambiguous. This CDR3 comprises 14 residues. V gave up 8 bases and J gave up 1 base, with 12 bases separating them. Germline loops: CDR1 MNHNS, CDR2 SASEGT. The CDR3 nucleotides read TGTGCCAGCGGCGGACCTGATTCTGGAAACACCATATATTTT. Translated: CASGGPDSGNTIYF.

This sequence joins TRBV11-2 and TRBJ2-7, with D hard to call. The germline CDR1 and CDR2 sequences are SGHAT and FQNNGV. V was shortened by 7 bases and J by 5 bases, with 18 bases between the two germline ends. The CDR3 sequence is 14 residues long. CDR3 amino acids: CASKEELLFHEQYF. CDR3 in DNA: TGTGCCAGCAAAGAAGAGCTTTTATTCCACGAGCAGTACTTC.

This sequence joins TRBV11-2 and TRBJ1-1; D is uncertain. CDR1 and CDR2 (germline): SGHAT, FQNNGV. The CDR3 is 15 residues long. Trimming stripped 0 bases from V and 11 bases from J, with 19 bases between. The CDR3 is CASSLDRLGPPEAFF. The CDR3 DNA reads TGTGCCAGCAGCTTAGATAGGTTAGGACCCCCAGAGGCTTTCTTT.

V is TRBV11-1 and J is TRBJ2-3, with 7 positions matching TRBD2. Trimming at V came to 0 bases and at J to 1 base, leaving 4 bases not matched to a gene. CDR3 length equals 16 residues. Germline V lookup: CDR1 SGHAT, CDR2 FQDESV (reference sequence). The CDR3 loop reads CASSLAGLGGTDTQYF. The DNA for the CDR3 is TGTGCCAGCAGCTTAGCAGGACTAGGTGGCACAGATACGCAGTATTTT.

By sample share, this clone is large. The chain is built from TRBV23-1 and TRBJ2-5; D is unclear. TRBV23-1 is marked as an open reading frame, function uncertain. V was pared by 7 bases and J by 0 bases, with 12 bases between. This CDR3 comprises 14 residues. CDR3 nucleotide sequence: TGCGCCAGCACCCCGTACCGCCACCAAGAGACCCAGTACTTC. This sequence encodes CASTPYRHQETQYF.

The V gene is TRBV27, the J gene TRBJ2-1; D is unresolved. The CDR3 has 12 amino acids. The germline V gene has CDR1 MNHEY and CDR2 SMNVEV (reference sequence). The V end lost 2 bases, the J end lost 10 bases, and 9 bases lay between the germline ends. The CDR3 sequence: CASSLIGQEQFF. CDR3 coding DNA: TGTGCCAGCAGTTTAATCGGGCAAGAGCAGTTCTTC.

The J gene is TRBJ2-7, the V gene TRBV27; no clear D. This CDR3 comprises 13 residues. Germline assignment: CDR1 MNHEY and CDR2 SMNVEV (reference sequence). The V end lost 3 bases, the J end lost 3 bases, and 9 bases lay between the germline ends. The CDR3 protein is CASSFAHGYEQYF. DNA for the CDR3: TGTGCCAGCAGTTTCGCCCATGGCTACGAGCAGTACTTC.

The CDR3 is CASRIYGGSSYNEQFF. CDR3 sequence (DNA): TGTGCCAGCAGAATATATGGCGGCAGCTCCTACAATGAGCAGTTCTTC. The chain uses TRBV2 and TRBJ2-1, with D hard to call. V shed 6 bases and J shed 0 bases, with 15 bases lying between them. The length of the CDR3 is 16 residues. The germline CDR1 and CDR2 sequences are SNHLY and FYNNEI.

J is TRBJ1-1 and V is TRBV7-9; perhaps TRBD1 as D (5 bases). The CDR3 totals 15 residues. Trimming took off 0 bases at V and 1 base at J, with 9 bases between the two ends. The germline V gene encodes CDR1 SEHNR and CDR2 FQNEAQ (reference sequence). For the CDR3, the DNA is TGTGCCAGCAGCTTAGCATCCGGACAGAACACTGAAGCTTTCTTT. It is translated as CASSLASGQNTEAFF. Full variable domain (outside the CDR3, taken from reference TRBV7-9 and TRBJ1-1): DTGVSQNPRHKITKRGQNVTFRCDPISEHNRLYWYRQTLGQGPEFLTYFQNEAQLEKSRLLSDRFSAERPKGSFSTLEIQRTEQGDSAMYLCASSLASGQNTEAFFGQGTRLTVV.

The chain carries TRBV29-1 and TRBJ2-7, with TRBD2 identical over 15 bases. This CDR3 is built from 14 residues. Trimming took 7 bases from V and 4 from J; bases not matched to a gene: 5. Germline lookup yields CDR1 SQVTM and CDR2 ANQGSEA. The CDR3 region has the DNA TGCAGCGCCGGACTAGCGGGAGGGCCTTACGAGCAGTACTTC. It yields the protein CSAGLAGGPYEQYF.

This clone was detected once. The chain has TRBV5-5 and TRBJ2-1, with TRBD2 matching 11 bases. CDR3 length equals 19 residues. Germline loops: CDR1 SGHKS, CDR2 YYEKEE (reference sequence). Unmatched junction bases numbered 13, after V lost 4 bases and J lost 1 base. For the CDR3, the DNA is TGTGCCAGCAGCCTAGCGATGGGACTAGCGGCTTCATCCTACAATGAGCAGTTCTTC. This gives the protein CASSLAMGLAASSYNEQFF.

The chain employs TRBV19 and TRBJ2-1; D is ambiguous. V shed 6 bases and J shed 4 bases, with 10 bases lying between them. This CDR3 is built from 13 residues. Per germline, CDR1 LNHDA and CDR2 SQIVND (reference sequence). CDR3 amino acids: CASRTPEYNEQFF. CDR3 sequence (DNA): TGTGCCAGTAGGACCCCAGAATACAATGAGCAGTTCTTC.

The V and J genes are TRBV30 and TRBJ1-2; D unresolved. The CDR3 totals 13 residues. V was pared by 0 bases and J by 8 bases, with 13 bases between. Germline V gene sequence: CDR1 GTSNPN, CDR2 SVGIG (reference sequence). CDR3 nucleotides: TGTGCCTGGAGTGTAAGGCCGCAGCGGGGCTACACCTTC. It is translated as CAWSVRPQRGYTF.

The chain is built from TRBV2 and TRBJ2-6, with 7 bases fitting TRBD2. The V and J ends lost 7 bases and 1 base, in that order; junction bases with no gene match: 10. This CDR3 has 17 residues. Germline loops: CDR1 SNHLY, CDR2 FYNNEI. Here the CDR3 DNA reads TGTGCCAGCATTAGGGGAGCGGGACTATCTGGGGCCAACGTCCTGACTTTC. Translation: CASIRGAGLSGANVLTF.

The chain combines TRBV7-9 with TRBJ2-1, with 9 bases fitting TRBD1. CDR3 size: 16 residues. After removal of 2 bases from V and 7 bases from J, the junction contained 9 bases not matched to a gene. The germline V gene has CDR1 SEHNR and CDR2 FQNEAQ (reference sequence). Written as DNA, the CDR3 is TGTGCCAGCAGCTTATTCGGGACAGGGAAAGGTAATGAGCAGTTCTTC. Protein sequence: CASSLFGTGKGNEQFF.